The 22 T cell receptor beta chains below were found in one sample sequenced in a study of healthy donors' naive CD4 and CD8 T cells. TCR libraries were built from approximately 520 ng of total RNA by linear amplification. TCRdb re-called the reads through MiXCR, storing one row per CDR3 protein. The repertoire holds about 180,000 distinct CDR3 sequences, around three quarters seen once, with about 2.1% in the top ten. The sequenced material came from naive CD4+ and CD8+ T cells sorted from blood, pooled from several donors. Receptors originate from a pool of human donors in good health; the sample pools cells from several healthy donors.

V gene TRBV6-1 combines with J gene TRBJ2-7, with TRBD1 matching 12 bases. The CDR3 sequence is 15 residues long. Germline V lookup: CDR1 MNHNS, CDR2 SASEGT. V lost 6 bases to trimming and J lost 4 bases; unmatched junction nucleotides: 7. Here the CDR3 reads CASSFRDRGQYEQYF. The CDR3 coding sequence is TGTGCCAGCAGCTTCCGGGACAGGGGGCAGTACGAGCAGTACTTC.

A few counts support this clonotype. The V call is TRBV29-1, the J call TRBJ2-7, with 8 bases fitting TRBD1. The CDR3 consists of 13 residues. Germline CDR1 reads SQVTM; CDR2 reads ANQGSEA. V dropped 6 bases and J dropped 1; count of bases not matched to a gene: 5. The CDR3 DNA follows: TGCAGCGTGCCTAGACAGGGGTCCTACGAGCAGTACTTC. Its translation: CSVPRQGSYEQYF.

The CDR3, as DNA: TGTGCCAGCGGCCCAGGACGGGACTCCTACGAGCAGTACTTC. It is translated as CASGPGRDSYEQYF. The chain combines TRBV27 with TRBJ2-7, with a tentative D call TRBD2 (5 bases). Per the germline V gene, CDR1 is MNHEY and CDR2 is SMNVEV (reference sequence). This CDR3 is 14 amino acids long. Trimming cost V 8 bases and J 0 bases, with 14 bases left between them.

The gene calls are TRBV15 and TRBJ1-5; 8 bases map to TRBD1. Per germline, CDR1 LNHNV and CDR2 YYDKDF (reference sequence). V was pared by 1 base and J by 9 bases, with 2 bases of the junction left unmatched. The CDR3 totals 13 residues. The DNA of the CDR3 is TGTGCCACCAGCAGAGGGACAGGGAGGCCCCAGCATTTT. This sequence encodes CATSRGTGRPQHF.

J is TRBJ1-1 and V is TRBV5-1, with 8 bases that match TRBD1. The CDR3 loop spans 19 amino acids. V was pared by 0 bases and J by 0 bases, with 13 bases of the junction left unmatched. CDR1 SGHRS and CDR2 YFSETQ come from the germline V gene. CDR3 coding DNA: TGCGCCAGCAGCTTGGGGTACGGGCGGACAGGGCCGGTGAACACTGAAGCTTTCTTT. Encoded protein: CASSLGYGRTGPVNTEAFF. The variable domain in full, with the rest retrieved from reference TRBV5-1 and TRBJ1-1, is KAGVTQTPRYLIKTRGQQVTLSCSPISGHRSVSWYQQTPGQGLQFLFEYFSETQRNKGNFPGRFSGRQFSNSRSEMNVSTLELGDSALYLCASSLGYGRTGPVNTEAFFGQGTRLTVV.

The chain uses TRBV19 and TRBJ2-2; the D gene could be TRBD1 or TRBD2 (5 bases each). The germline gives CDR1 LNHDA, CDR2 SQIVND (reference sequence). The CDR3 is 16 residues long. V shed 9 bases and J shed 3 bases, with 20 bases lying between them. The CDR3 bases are TGTGCCAGCACCGATCCAGCCGGGGCCGACACCGGGGAGCTGTTTTTT. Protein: CASTDPAGADTGELFF.

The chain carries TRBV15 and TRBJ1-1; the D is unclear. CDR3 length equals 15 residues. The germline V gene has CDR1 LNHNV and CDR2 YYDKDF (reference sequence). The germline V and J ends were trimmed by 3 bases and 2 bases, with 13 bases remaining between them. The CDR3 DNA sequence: TGTGCCACCAGCAGGCTCCTGGAGAGAAACACTGAAGCTTTCTTT. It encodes CATSRLLERNTEAFF.

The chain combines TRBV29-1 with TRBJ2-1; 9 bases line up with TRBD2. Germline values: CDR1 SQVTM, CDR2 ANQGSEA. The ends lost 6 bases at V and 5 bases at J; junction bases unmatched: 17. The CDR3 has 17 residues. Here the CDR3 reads CSVLGAGTSLGNNEQFF. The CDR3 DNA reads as TGCAGCGTCTTAGGGGCCGGGACTAGCTTGGGAAACAATGAGCAGTTCTTC.

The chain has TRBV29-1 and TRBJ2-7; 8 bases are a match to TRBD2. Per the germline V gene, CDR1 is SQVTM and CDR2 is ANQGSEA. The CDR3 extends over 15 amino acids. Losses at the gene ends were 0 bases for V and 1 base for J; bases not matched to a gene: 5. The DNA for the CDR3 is TGCAGCGTTGAAGATTCAAGCGGGGGTTCCTACGAGCAGTACTTC. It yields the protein CSVEDSSGGSYEQYF.

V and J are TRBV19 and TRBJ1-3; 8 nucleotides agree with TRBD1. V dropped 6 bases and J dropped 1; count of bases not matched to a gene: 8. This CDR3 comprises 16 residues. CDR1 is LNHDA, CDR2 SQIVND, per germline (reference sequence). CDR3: CASRPNRGTSGNTIYF. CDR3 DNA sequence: TGTGCCAGTAGGCCAAACAGGGGGACATCTGGAAACACCATATATTTT. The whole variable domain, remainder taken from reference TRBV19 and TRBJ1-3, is DGGITQSPKYLFRKEGQNVTLSCEQNLNHDAMYWYRQDPGQGLRLIYYSQIVNDFQKGDIAEGYSVSREKKESFPLTVTSAQKNPTAFYLCASRPNRGTSGNTIYFGEGSWLTVV.

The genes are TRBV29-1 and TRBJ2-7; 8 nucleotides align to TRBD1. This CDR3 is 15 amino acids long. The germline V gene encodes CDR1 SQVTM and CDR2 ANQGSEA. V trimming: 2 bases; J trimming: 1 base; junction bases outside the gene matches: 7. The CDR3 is CSVELDREGSYEQYF. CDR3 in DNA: TGCAGCGTTGAACTGGACAGGGAAGGGTCCTACGAGCAGTACTTC.

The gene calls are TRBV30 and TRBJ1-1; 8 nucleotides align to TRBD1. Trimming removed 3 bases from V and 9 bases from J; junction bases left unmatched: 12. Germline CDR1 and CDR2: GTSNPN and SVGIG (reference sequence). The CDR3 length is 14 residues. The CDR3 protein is CAWRGSGGPGKAFF. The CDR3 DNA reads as TGTGCCTGGAGAGGGTCAGGGGGCCCGGGGAAAGCTTTCTTT. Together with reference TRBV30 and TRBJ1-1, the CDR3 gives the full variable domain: SQTIHQWPATLVQPVGSPLSLECTVEGTSNPNLYWYRQAAGRGLQLLFYSVGIGQISSEVPQNLSASRPQDRQFILSSKKLLLSDSGFYLCAWRGSGGPGKAFFGQGTRLTVV.

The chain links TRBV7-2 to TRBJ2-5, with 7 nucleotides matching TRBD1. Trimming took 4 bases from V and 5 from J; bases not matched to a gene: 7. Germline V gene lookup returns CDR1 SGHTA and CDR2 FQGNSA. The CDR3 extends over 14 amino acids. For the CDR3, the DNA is TGTGCCAGCAGCTCACCGACAGGGCGGGAGACCCAGTACTTC. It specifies CASSSPTGRETQYF.

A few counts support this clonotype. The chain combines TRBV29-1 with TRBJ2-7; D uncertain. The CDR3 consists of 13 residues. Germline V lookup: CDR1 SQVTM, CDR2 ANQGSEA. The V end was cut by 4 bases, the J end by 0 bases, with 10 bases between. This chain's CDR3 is CSVVSVSSYEQYF. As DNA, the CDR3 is TGCAGCGTTGTTTCGGTGAGCTCCTACGAGCAGTACTTC.

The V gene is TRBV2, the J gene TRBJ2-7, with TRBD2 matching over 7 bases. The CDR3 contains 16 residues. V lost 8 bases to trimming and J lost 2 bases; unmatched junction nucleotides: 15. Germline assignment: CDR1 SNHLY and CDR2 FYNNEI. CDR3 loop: CASQARYGGSPYEQYF. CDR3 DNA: TGTGCCAGCCAAGCGAGGTACGGCGGGAGTCCCTACGAGCAGTACTTC.

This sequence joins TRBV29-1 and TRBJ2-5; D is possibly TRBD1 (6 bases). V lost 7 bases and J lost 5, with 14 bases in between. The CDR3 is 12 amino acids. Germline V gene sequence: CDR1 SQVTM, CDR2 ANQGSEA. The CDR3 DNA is TGCAGCGCCTTCAGGGGACGGGAGACCCAGTACTTC. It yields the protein CSAFRGRETQYF.

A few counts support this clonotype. The CDR3 sequence: CASGFTRTGQLETQYF. The CDR3 DNA follows: TGTGCTAGTGGTTTCACCAGGACAGGGCAATTGGAGACCCAGTACTTC. The chain joins TRBV12-5 to TRBJ2-5, with TRBD1 matching 8 bases. Unmatched junction bases numbered 11, after V lost 3 bases and J lost 5 bases. CDR1 and CDR2 from the germline V gene are LGHNT and FRNRAP. CDR3 length: 16 residues. Together with reference TRBV12-5 and TRBJ2-5, the CDR3 gives the full variable domain: DARVTQTPRHKVTEMGQEVTMRCQPILGHNTVFWYRQTMMQGLELLAYFRNRAPLDDSGMPKDRFSAEMPDATLATLKIQPSEPRDSAVYFCASGFTRTGQLETQYFGPGTRLLVL.

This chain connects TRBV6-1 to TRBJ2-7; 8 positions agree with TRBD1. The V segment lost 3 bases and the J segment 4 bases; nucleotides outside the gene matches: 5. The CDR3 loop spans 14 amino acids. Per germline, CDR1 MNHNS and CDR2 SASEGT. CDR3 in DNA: TGTGCCAGCAGTGAGAGACAGGGGAGGTACGAGCAGTACTTC. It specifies CASSERQGRYEQYF.

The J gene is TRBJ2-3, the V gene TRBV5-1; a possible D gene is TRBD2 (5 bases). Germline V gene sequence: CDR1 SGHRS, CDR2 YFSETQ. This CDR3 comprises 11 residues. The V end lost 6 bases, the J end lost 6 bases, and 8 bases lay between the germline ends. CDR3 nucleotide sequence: TGCGCCAGCACGTCGGGGGATACGCAGTATTTT. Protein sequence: CASTSGDTQYF.

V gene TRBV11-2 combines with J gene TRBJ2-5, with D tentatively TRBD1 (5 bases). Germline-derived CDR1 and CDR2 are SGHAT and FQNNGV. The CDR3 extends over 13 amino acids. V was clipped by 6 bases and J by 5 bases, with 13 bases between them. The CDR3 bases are TGTGCCAGCAGTCGGCAGGGAATGGAGACCCAGTACTTC. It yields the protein CASSRQGMETQYF.

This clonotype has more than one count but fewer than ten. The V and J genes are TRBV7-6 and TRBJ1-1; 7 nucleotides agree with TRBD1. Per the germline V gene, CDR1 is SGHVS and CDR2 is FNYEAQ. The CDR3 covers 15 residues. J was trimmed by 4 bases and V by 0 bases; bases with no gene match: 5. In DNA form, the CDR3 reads TGTGCCAGCAGCTTAGCCGGGACAGTGAGCACTGAAGCTTTCTTT. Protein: CASSLAGTVSTEAFF.

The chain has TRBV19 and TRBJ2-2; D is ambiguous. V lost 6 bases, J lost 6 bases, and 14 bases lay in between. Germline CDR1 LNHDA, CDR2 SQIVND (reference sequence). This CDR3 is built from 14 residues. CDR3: CASSNRMGSGELFF. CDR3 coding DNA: TGTGCCAGTAGCAACCGAATGGGTTCCGGGGAGCTGTTTTTT.